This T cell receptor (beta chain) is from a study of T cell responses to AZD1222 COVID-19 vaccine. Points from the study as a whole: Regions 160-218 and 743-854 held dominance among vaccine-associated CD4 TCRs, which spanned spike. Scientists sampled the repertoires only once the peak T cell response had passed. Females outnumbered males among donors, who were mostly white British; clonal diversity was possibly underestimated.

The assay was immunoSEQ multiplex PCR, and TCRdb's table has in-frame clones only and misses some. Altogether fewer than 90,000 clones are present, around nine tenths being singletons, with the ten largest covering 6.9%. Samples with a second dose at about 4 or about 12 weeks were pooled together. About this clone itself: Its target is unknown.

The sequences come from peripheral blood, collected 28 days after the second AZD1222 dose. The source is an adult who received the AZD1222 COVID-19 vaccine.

CDR3 sequence: CASSPVTGELFF. CDR3 sequence (DNA): TGTGCCAGTAGTCCGGTCACCGGGGAGCTGTTTTTT. The chain employs TRBV19 and TRBJ2-2; D not resolved. This CDR3 region has 12 residues. With 5 bases removed from V and 4 bases from J, the gap between germline ends came to 5 bases. The germline V gene has CDR1 LNHDA and CDR2 SQIVND (reference sequence). The variable domain in full, with the rest retrieved from reference TRBV19 and TRBJ2-2, is DGGITQSPKYLFRKEGQNVTLSCEQNLNHDAMYWYRQDPGQGLRLIYYSQIVNDFQKGDIAEGYSVSREKKESFPLTVTSAQKNPTAFYLCASSPVTGELFFGEGSRLTVL.